Included here is one TCR beta chain sequence, with context. Its antigen is unidentified. This sample was included in a study of regulatory dendritic cells for organ transplantation. FACS sorted CD4+ or CD8+ T cells into CD45RA+ naive and CD45RO+ memory. Only in-frame clones appear in the TCRdb table, and some are missing; sequencing was by immunoSEQ multiplex PCR. The data hold some 29,000 clones, with almost 80% observed a single time. Study results and limitations: Regulatory dendritic cells appeared to expand memory CD8+ clones less than mature ones. Naive T cells showed high diversity, memory cells less, memory CD8+ least.

CDR3 size: 17 residues. Per germline, CDR1 SGHTA and CDR2 FQGTGA. With V trimmed by 5 bases and J by 1 base, 8 bases remained unmatched. The TCR comes from a human donor in good health. Material: memory CD4+ T cells from blood. Subset noted: CD45RO+ memory T cells. The V and J genes are TRBV7-3 and TRBJ2-1; TRBD2 aligns across 10 bases. CDR3 bases: TGTGCCAGCAGCGTATCACCTAGCGGGGGATCCTACAATGAGCAGTTCTTC. As protein: CASSVSPSGGSYNEQFF.